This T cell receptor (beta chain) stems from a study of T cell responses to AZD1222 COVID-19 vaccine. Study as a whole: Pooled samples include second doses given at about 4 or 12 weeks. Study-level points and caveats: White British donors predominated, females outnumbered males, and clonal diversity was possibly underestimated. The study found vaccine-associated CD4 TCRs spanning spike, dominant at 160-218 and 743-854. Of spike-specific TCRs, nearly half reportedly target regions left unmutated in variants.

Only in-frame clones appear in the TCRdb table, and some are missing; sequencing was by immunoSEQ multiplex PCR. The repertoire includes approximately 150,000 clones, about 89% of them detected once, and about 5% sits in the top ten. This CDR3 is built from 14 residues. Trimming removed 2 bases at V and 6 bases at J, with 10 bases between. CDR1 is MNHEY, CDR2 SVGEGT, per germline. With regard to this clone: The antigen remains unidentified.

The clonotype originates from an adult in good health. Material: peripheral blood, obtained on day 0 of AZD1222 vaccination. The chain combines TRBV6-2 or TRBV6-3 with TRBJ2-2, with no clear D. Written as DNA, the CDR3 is TGTGCCAGCAGTTACATGGGGAATTCCGGGGAGCTGTTTTTT. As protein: CASSYMGNSGELFF.